Listed below are T cell receptor beta chains from one sample, sequenced in a study of low-dose radiotherapy and immunotherapy resistance in tumors. Each CDR3 protein gets one entry after TCRdb re-called the reads with MiXCR. The repertoire holds over 65,000 distinct CDR3 sequences, with around 17% as singletons. The sample consisted of PBMCs, taken before treatment. The source is a male donor with prostate cancer. Both conserved end residues are part of each CDR3.

cdr3_aa j_call v_call
CASSPPGDEQFF TRBJ2-1 TRBV11-2
CAWRLLNTGELFF TRBJ2-2 TRBV30
CASSARDSGLAGPLYEQYF TRBJ2-7 TRBV7-9
CASSTVSPQHF TRBJ1-5 TRBV28
CASTLLQGTGELFF TRBJ2-2 TRBV11-2
CASSLDLTQETQYF TRBJ2-5 TRBV5-1
CAISANGDNEQFF TRBJ2-1 TRBV10-3
CASSPPGWTQETQYF TRBJ2-5 TRBV2
CASSPGAWETQYF TRBJ2-5 TRBV4-1
CASSHRRVESQETQYF TRBJ2-5 TRBV3-1
CASTGPSESYNEQFF TRBJ2-1 TRBV19
CASSSGTGSASYTF TRBJ1-2 TRBV27
CASSLHYSLNEQFF TRBJ2-1 TRBV12-3/TRBV12-4
CSARGFTAGGSGNEQFF TRBJ2-1 TRBV20-1
CASSNRLAGVPGQFF TRBJ2-1 TRBV6-1
CASSQDWGTEAFF TRBJ1-1 TRBV4-2
CATSRDQTEAFF TRBJ1-1 TRBV15
CSARFGSYEQYF TRBJ2-7 TRBV20-1
CASTPRTGFDGYTF TRBJ1-2 TRBV2
CASSFAGSSYEQYF TRBJ2-7 TRBV11-2
CASSPVGASGGYEQYF TRBJ2-7 TRBV5-1
CASSFWGSSGYTF TRBJ1-2 TRBV5-4
CSVRFLAVGTEAFF TRBJ1-1 TRBV29-1
CASSPDSEDTQYF TRBJ2-3 TRBV11-1
CASSQGTVNYEQYF TRBJ2-7 TRBV4-1
CATSEGQGLFF TRBJ2-1 TRBV24-1
CASSFGQGYSGNTIYF TRBJ1-3 TRBV11-2
CASSHQGSGESNTGELFF TRBJ2-2 TRBV3-1
CASSWSGGPYNEQFF TRBJ2-1 TRBV5-1
CSVEVADREPRVEKLFF TRBJ1-4 TRBV29-1
CASSQLAGSTDTQYF TRBJ2-3 TRBV14
CASSGRTAEAEAFF TRBJ1-1 TRBV6-2/TRBV6-3
CASSSPGEGPNTGELFF TRBJ2-2 TRBV2
CASINGGRQPQHF TRBJ1-5 TRBV28
CASSYIRGGWETQYF TRBJ2-5 TRBV7-2
CASSFGDFRRGGTQYF TRBJ2-5 TRBV7-9
CSARSASRISTDTQYF TRBJ2-3 TRBV20-1
CASSLVGEREQYF TRBJ2-7 TRBV5-6
CASSQEGLPNTEAFF TRBJ1-1 TRBV4-1
CASSGTGGRDTQYF TRBJ2-3 TRBV18
CSARVPTSGGAGLSPQYF TRBJ2-3 TRBV20-1
CASSTGSIRETQYF TRBJ2-5 TRBV2
CASSQDRGGRGTEAFF TRBJ1-1 TRBV14
CASSLLQGAYNEQFF TRBJ2-1 TRBV7-3
CASSESSGDYNEQFF TRBJ2-1 TRBV2
CASSLGGSEQYF TRBJ2-7 TRBV5-6
CASSFGRTEAFF TRBJ1-1 TRBV7-8
CASSLVHLRDYETGELFF TRBJ2-2 TRBV5-5
CSANDRTSGGGLAKNIQYF TRBJ2-4 TRBV20-1
CASSTYRDRDTEAFF TRBJ1-1 TRBV7-9
CASSQVSNRGSYNEQFF TRBJ2-1 TRBV3-1